The present TCR beta chain was sequenced within a study of cytomegalovirus exposure and HLA in healthy donors. CDR1 MDHEN and CDR2 SYDVKM come from the germline V gene. The CDR3 length is 10 residues. V was clipped by 10 bases and J by 7 bases, with 10 bases between them. The PCR used 60 Vbeta and 13 Jbeta primers. Clones were read by immunoSEQ multiplex PCR, and TCRdb kept only the in-frame ones, dropping some. The data show around 150,000 clones, around 80% seen once. The sequence derives from a man aged 25-40 years in good health and CMV-seronegative. The chain couples TRBV28 to TRBJ1-2; maybe TRBD1 (6 bases). The sequenced sample consisted of PBMCs. The CDR3 loop reads CATTGSGYTF. The CDR3 nucleotides read TGTGCCACCACAGGGAGTGGCTACACCTTC.